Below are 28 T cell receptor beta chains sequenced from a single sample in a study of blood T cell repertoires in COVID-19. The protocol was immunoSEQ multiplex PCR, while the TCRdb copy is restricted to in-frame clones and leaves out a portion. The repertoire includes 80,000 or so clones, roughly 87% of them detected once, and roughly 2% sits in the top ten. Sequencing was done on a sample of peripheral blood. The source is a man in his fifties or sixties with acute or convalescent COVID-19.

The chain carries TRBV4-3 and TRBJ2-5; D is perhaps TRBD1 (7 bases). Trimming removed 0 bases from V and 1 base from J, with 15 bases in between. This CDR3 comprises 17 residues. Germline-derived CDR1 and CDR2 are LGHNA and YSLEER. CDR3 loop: CASSQDRAGGIQETQYF. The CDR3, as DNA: TGCGCCAGCAGCCAAGATCGGGCAGGGGGGATCCAAGAGACCCAGTACTTC.

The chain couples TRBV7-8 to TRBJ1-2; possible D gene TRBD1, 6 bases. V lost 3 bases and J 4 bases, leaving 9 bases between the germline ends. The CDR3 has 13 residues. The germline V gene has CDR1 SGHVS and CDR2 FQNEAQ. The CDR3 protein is CASSFRGAYGYTF. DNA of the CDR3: TGTGCCAGCAGCTTCAGGGGCGCCTATGGCTACACCTTC.

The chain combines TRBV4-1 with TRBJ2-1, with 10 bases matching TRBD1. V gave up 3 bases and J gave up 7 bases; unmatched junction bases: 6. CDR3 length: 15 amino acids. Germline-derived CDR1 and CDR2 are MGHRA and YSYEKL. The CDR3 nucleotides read TGCGCCAGCAGCCAGGGACAGGGGAAATCGAATGAGCAGTTCTTC. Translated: CASSQGQGKSNEQFF.

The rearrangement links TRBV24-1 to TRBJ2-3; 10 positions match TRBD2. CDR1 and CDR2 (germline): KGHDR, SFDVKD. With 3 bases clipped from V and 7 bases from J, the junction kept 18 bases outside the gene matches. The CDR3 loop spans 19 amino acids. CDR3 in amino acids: CATSDSVGPSGGLGNTQYF. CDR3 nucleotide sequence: TGTGCCACCAGTGATAGTGTGGGGCCTAGCGGGGGCTTGGGGAATACGCAGTATTTT.

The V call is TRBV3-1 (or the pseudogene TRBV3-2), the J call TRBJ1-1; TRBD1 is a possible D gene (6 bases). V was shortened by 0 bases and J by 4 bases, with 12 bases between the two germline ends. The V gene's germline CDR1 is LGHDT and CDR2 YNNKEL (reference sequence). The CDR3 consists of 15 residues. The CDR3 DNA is TGTGCCAGCAGCCAAGATCTGAGAGGGGGCACTGAAGCTTTCTTT. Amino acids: CASSQDLRGGTEAFF.

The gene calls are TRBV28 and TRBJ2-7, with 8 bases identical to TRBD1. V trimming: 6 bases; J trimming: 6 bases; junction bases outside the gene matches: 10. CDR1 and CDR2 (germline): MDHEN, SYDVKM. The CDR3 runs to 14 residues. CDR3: CASSQTSTGVEQYF. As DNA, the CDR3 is TGTGCCAGCAGCCAGACCTCGACAGGGGTCGAGCAGTACTTC.

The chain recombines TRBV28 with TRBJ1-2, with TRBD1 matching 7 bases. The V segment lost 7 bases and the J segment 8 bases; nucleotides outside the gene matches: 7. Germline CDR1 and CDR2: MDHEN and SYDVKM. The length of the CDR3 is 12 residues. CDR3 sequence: CASNLQGPGYTF. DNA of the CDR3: TGTGCCAGCAACCTACAGGGGCCGGGCTACACCTTC.

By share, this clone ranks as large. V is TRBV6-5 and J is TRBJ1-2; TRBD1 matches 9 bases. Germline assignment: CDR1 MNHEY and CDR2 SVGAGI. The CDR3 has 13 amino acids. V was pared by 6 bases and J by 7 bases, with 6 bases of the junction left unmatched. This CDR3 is CASRIQGAGGYTF. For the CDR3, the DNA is TGTGCCAGCAGAATACAGGGGGCAGGTGGCTACACCTTC.

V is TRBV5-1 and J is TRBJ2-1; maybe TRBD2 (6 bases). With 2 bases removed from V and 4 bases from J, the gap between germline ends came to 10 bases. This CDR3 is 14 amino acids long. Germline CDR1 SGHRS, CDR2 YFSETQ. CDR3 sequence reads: CASSFYAGYNEQFF. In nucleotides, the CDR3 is TGCGCCAGCAGCTTCTATGCGGGGTACAATGAGCAGTTCTTC.

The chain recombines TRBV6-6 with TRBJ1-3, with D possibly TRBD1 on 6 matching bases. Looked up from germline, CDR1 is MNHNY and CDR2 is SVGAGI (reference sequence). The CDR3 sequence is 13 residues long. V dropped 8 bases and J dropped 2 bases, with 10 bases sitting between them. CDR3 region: CASGQGPGNTIYF. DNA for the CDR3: TGTGCCAGCGGGCAGGGGCCTGGAAACACCATATATTTT.

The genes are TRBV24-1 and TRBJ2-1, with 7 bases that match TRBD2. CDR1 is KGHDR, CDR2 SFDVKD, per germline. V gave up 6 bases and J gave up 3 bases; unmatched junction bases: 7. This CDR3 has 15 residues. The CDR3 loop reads CATSLAGANYNEQFF. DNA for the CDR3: TGTGCCACCAGTTTAGCGGGTGCTAACTACAATGAGCAGTTCTTC.

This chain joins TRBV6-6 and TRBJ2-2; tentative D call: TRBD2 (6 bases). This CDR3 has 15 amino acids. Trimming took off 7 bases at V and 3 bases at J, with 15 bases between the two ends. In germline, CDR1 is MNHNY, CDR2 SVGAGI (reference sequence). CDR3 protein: CASNKRDLDTGELFF. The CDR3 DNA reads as TGTGCCAGCAACAAACGGGACTTAGACACCGGGGAGCTGTTTTTT.

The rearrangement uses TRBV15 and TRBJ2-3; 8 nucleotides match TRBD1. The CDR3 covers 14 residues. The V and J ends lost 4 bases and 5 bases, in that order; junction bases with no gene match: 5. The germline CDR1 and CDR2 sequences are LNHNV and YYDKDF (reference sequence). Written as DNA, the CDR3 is TGTGCCACCAGCACCCGACAGGGGAGAGATACGCAGTATTTT. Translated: CATSTRQGRDTQYF.

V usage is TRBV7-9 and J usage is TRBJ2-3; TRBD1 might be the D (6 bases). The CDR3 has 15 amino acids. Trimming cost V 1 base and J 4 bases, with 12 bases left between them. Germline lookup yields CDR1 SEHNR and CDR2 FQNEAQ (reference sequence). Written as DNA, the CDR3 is TGTGCCAGCAGCTTAGTGACAGGCTTGGCAGATACGCAGTATTTT. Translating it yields CASSLVTGLADTQYF.

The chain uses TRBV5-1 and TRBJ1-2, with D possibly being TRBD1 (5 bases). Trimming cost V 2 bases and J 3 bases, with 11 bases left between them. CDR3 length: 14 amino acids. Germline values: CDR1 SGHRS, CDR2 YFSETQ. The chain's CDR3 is CASSFGGDDYGYTF. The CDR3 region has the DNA TGCGCCAGCAGCTTCGGAGGGGATGACTATGGCTACACCTTC.

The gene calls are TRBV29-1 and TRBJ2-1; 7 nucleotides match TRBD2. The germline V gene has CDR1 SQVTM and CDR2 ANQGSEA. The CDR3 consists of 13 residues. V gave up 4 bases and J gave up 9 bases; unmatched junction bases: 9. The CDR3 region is CSVVPGRYGEQFF. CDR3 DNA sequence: TGCAGCGTTGTCCCCGGGAGGTACGGTGAGCAGTTCTTC.

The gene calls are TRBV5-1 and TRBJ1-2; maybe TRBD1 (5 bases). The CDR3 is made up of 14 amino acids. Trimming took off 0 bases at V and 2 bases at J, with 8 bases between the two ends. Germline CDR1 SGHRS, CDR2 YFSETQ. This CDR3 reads CASSLGDSNYGYTF. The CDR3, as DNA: TGCGCCAGCAGCTTGGGGGACTCCAACTATGGCTACACCTTC.

CDR3 bases: TGTGCCAGCTCACTAAGCCGGGGACTGCAGGATGAAAAACTGTTTTTT. Translating gives CASSLSRGLQDEKLFF. The V gene is TRBV18, the J gene TRBJ1-4, with D perhaps matching TRBD1 (5 bases). Per germline, CDR1 KGHSH and CDR2 LQKENI. The length of the CDR3 is 16 residues. V shed 4 bases and J shed 6 bases, with 18 bases lying between them.

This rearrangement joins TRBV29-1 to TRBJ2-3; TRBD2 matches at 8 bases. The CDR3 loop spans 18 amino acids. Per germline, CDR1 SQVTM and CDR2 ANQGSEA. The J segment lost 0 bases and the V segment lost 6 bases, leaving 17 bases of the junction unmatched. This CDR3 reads CSVGPGREARYSTDTQYF. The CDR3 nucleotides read TGCAGCGTGGGGCCTGGGCGGGAGGCCAGATATAGCACAGATACGCAGTATTTT.

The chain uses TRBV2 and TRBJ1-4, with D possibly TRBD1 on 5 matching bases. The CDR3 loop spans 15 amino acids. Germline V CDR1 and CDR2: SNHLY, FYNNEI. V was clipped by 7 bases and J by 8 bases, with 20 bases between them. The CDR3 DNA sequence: TGTGCCAGCACCCAACGGGGGGAGCGGCGGGAAAAACTGTTTTTT. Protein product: CASTQRGERREKLFF.

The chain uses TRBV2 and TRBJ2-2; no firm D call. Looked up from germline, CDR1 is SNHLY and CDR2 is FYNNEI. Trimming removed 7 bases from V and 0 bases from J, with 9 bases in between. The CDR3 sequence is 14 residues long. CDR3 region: CASTGAPNTGELFF. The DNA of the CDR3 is TGTGCCAGCACAGGTGCCCCGAACACCGGGGAGCTGTTTTTT.

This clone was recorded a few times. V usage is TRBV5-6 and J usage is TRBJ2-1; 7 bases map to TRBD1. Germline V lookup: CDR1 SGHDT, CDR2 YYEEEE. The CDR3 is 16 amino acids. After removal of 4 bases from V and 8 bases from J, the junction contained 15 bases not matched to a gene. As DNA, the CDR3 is TGTGCCAGCAGCCGAGGGGCCGGGACAGTAAAGGATGAGCAGTTCTTC. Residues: CASSRGAGTVKDEQFF.

This chain's CDR3 is CASRTGGGEQYV. CDR3 bases: TGTGCCAGCCGCACAGGGGGTGGAGAGCAGTACGTC. The chain couples TRBV6-6 to TRBJ2-7; 8 nucleotides agree with TRBD1. Looked up from germline, CDR1 is MNHNY and CDR2 is SVGAGI (reference sequence). The CDR3 runs 12 residues. The V and J ends lost 8 bases and 7 bases, in that order; junction bases with no gene match: 7.

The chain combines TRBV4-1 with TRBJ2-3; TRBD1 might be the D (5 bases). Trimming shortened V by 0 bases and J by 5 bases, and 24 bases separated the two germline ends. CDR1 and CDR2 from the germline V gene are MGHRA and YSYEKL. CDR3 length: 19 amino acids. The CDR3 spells CASSQDMVGVGQRKDTQYF. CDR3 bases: TGCGCCAGCAGCCAAGATATGGTCGGCGTGGGGCAGAGAAAAGATACGCAGTATTTT.

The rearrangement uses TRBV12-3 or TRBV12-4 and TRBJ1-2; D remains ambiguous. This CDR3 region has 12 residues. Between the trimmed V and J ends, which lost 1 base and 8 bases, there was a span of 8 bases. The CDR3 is CASSLGVTGYTF. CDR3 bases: TGTGCCAGCAGTTTAGGCGTTACGGGCTACACCTTC.

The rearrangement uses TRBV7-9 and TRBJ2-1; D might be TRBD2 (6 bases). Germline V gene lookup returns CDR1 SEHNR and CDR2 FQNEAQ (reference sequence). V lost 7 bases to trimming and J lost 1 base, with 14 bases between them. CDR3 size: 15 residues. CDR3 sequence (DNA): TGTGCCAGCACCCCCTGGGGGGAATCCTACAATGAGCAGTTCTTC. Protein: CASTPWGESYNEQFF. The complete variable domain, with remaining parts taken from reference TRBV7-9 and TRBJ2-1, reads DTGVSQNPRHKITKRGQNVTFRCDPISEHNRLYWYRQTLGQGPEFLTYFQNEAQLEKSRLLSDRFSAERPKGSFSTLEIQRTEQGDSAMYLCASTPWGESYNEQFFGPGTRLTVL.

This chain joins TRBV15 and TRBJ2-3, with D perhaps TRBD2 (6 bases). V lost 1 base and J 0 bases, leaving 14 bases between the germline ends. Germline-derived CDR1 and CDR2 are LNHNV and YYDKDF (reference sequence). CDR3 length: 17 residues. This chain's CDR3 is CATSRGRELASTDTQYF. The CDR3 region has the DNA TGTGCCACCAGCAGAGGTCGGGAGTTGGCCAGCACAGATACGCAGTATTTT.

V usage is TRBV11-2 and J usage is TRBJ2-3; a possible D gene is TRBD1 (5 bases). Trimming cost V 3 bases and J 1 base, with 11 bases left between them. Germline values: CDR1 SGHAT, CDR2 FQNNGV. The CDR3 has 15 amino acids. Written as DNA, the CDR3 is TGTGCCAGCAGCTTTGAAGGGGTCGGCACAGATACGCAGTATTTT. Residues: CASSFEGVGTDTQYF.